The 28 T cell receptor beta chains below were found in one sample sequenced in a study of T cell responses to AZD1222 COVID-19 vaccine. Method: immunoSEQ multiplex PCR; TCRdb's copy keeps in-frame clones and lacks some. The profile covers 130,000 or so clones, with about 91% appearing a single time and under 2% taken by the ten largest. Sequences were derived from peripheral blood, sampled 28 days after the second AZD1222 dose. The receptors originated from an adult who received the AZD1222 COVID-19 vaccine.

This clone is a singleton in its sample. The chain is built from TRBV6-5 and TRBJ1-1, with 7 bases matching TRBD1. Germline lookup yields CDR1 MNHEY and CDR2 SVGAGI. J lost 5 bases, V lost 4 bases, and 4 bases had no gene match. The CDR3 sequence is 13 residues long. CDR3 sequence reads: CASSWLQGTEAFF. The CDR3 region has the DNA TGTGCCAGCAGTTGGTTACAGGGGACTGAAGCTTTCTTT.

The gene calls are TRBV21-1 and TRBJ1-4; the table's D call of TRBD1 was not tested on the DNA. TRBV21-1 is a pseudogene segment. The CDR3 consists of 14 residues. The CDR3, as DNA: TGTGCCAGCATGCAGACAGGGAATAATGAAAAACTGTTTTTT. Its translation: CASMQTGNNEKLFF.

The chain employs TRBV4-2 and TRBJ1-3, with D tentatively TRBD1 (5 bases). Germline V gene sequence: CDR1 LGHNA, CDR2 YNFKEQ. The V end lost 1 base, the J end lost 0 bases, and 13 bases lay between the germline ends. The CDR3 is made up of 17 amino acids. The chain's CDR3 is CASSQALGTPSGNTIYF. For the CDR3, the DNA is TGTGCCAGCAGCCAAGCCCTCGGGACTCCCTCTGGAAACACCATATATTTT.

The V call is TRBV18, the J call TRBJ2-2; weak D call: TRBD1 (6 bases). This CDR3 region has 15 residues. V was clipped by 0 bases and J by 7 bases, with 12 bases between them. The germline V gene encodes CDR1 KGHSH and CDR2 LQKENI. Here the CDR3 reads CASSPPYRVIGELFF. The CDR3 region has the DNA TGTGCCAGCTCACCACCCTACAGGGTCATCGGGGAGCTGTTTTTT.

The chain uses TRBV15 and TRBJ2-5; no clear D gene. Trimming removed 6 bases at V and 5 bases at J, with 13 bases between. CDR3 length: 13 residues. Germline-derived CDR1 and CDR2 are LNHNV and YYDKDF (reference sequence). CDR3 in amino acids: CATSTTRWETQYF. In DNA form, the CDR3 reads TGTGCCACCAGTACGACACGATGGGAGACCCAGTACTTC.

This clone came up a few times. The chain joins TRBV11-3 to TRBJ2-2, with 11 bases aligning to TRBD2. CDR3 length: 16 residues. With 1 base clipped from V and 4 bases from J, the junction kept 2 bases outside the gene matches. Germline CDR1 SGHNT, CDR2 YENEEA. The CDR3 region is CASSLGLAGGTGELFF. In DNA form, the CDR3 reads TGTGCCAGCAGCTTAGGCCTAGCGGGGGGCACCGGGGAGCTGTTTTTT.

In its sample, this clone was seen once. The chain uses TRBV10-3 and TRBJ2-5, with a possible D match to TRBD2 (6 bases). CDR1 ENHRY and CDR2 SYGVKD come from the germline V gene. The CDR3 loop spans 13 amino acids. Trimming stripped 4 bases from V and 4 bases from J, with 10 bases between. The CDR3 nucleotides read TGTGCCATCAGTGGCCGGGAGAGAGAGACCCAGTACTTC. This gives the protein CAISGRERETQYF.

This clone was counted a single time. V and J are TRBV2 and TRBJ1-2; no clear D. With 4 bases removed from V and 2 bases from J, the gap between germline ends came to 8 bases. The CDR3 has 13 amino acids. Germline values: CDR1 SNHLY, CDR2 FYNNEI. CDR3: CASSGVGNYGYTF. The CDR3, as DNA: TGTGCCAGCAGTGGAGTGGGCAACTATGGCTACACCTTC.

The chain couples TRBV27 to TRBJ1-2; a possible D gene is TRBD1 (6 bases). Trimming removed 3 bases from V and 4 bases from J, with 12 bases in between. CDR3 length equals 14 residues. Looked up from germline, CDR1 is MNHEY and CDR2 is SMNVEV (reference sequence). CDR3 amino acids: CASSLLGGGYGYTF. Here the CDR3 DNA reads TGTGCCAGCAGTTTGTTAGGGGGAGGCTATGGCTACACCTTC.

CDR3 DNA: TGCGCCAGCAGCTTGGGTGGGACACACACAGATACGCAGTATTTT. Its protein is CASSLGGTHTDTQYF. The chain combines TRBV5-1 with TRBJ2-3; maybe TRBD1 (6 bases). The CDR3 contains 15 residues. CDR1 and CDR2 from the germline V gene are SGHRS and YFSETQ. Trimming cost V 0 bases and J 2 bases, with 10 bases left between them.

This clone turned up a few times. V is TRBV7-8 and J is TRBJ1-2; D is undetermined. The CDR3 is 13 residues long. Per germline, CDR1 SGHVS and CDR2 FQNEAQ. Between the trimmed V and J ends, which lost 1 base and 8 bases, there was a span of 11 bases. CDR3 amino acids: CASSLVYGSGYTF. CDR3 coding DNA: TGTGCCAGCAGCTTAGTCTACGGGTCCGGCTACACCTTC.

The sample holds one count of this clone. The chain employs TRBV29-1 and TRBJ1-2, with TRBD1 as a possible D gene (6 bases). Germline V gives CDR1 SQVTM, CDR2 ANQGSEA. With 7 bases removed from V and 2 bases from J, the gap between germline ends came to 14 bases. CDR3 length: 13 amino acids. The CDR3 is CSAGPDRNYGYTF. The CDR3 DNA reads as TGCAGCGCCGGCCCGGACAGAAACTATGGCTACACCTTC.

The chain uses TRBV18 and TRBJ1-5, with 7 bases identical to TRBD1. The V segment lost 4 bases and the J segment 7 bases; nucleotides outside the gene matches: 4. CDR1 and CDR2 from the germline V gene are KGHSH and LQKENI. The length of the CDR3 is 13 residues. The CDR3 sequence is CASSRDSGQPQHF. CDR3 DNA: TGTGCCAGCTCACGGGACAGCGGGCAGCCCCAGCATTTT.

The chain is built from TRBV6-2 or TRBV6-3 and TRBJ1-6; 8 bases agree with TRBD1. Germline values: CDR1 MNHEY, CDR2 SVGEGT. The CDR3 spans 16 residues. V shed 6 bases, J shed 4 bases, and the junction held 8 bases outside the gene matches. The CDR3 here is CASSSQDREYNSPLHF. The CDR3 nucleotides are TGTGCCAGCAGCTCCCAGGACAGGGAGTATAATTCACCCCTCCACTTT.

The genes are TRBV6-5 and TRBJ1-3, with D maybe TRBD1 (5 bases). Looked up from germline, CDR1 is MNHEY and CDR2 is SVGAGI. V dropped 6 bases and J dropped 0 bases, with 12 bases sitting between them. CDR3 size: 15 residues. This CDR3 reads CASSSRQYSGNTIYF. In DNA, the CDR3 is TGTGCCAGCAGCTCCCGACAGTACTCTGGAAACACCATATATTTT.

A few counts support this clone. The V gene is TRBV29-1, the J gene TRBJ1-1; 7 bases line up with TRBD1. This CDR3 comprises 10 residues. J was trimmed by 9 bases and V by 6 bases; bases with no gene match: 4. Germline lookup yields CDR1 SQVTM and CDR2 ANQGSEA. CDR3 residues: CSVYRGKAFF. DNA for the CDR3: TGCAGCGTGTACAGGGGCAAAGCTTTCTTT.

The chain carries TRBV14 and TRBJ2-5, with 10 bases identical to TRBD2. Unmatched junction bases numbered 9, after V lost 1 base and J lost 1 base. The CDR3 covers 18 residues. The V gene's germline CDR1 is SGHDN and CDR2 FVKESK. The CDR3 loop reads CASSQAERLAGGQETQYF. The CDR3 region has the DNA TGTGCCAGCAGCCAAGCAGAACGACTAGCGGGCGGCCAAGAGACCCAGTACTTC. Full variable domain (rest looked up from reference TRBV14 and TRBJ2-5): EAGVTQFPSHSVIEKGQTVTLRCDPISGHDNLYWYRRVMGKEIKFLLHFVKESKQDESGMPNNRFLAERTGGTYSTLKVQPAELEDSGVYFCASSQAERLAGGQETQYFGPGTRLLVL.

The chain joins TRBV2 to TRBJ2-1; a weak D match, TRBD2 (6 bases). This CDR3 contains 16 residues. With 2 bases removed from V and 5 bases from J, the gap between germline ends came to 16 bases. Germline lookup yields CDR1 SNHLY and CDR2 FYNNEI. The CDR3 nucleotides are TGTGCCAGCAGTGAATTGGGGGGTAATGGGGACAATGAGCAGTTCTTC. Residues: CASSELGGNGDNEQFF.

This clone has only one observation. The V call is TRBV7-8, the J call TRBJ2-1; 14 bases line up with TRBD2. CDR3 length: 18 amino acids. Germline-derived CDR1 and CDR2 are SGHVS and FQNEAQ. The V and J ends lost 4 bases and 5 bases, in that order; junction bases with no gene match: 10. In nucleotides, the CDR3 is TGTGCCAGCAGCTCACCCTCCCCGGGACTAGCGGGGGACAATGAGCAGTTCTTC. It codes for CASSSPSPGLAGDNEQFF.

This sequence joins TRBV5-4 and TRBJ2-2; TRBD2 agrees at 7 bases. Germline assignment: CDR1 SGHNT and CDR2 YYREEE (reference sequence). The CDR3 runs to 16 residues. The V gene end was trimmed by 4 bases and the J gene end by 1 base; junction bases not matched to a gene: 7. The CDR3 is CASSQASGLNTGELFF. The CDR3 region has the DNA TGTGCCAGCAGCCAGGCTAGCGGATTGAACACCGGGGAGCTGTTTTTT.

The CDR3 DNA sequence: TGCGCCAGCAAACTGGGACTAGCGGGCTACGAGCAGTACGTC. Encoded protein: CASKLGLAGYEQYV. The chain combines TRBV10-2 with TRBJ2-7; 12 bases line up with TRBD2. CDR1 and CDR2 from the germline V gene are WSHSY and SAAADI. The CDR3 totals 14 residues. V dropped 7 bases and J dropped 3; count of bases not matched to a gene: 4.

This chain links TRBV12-5 with TRBJ1-2; TRBD1 might be the D (6 bases). The CDR3 totals 14 residues. Germline V gives CDR1 LGHNT, CDR2 FRNRAP. Deletions cut 7 bases from V and 4 bases from J, with 16 bases between. CDR3 sequence reads: CASASQGGAYGYTF. The CDR3, as DNA: TGTGCTAGTGCCTCCCAAGGGGGAGCCTATGGCTACACCTTC.

This chain uses TRBV6-5 with TRBJ1-1; D might be TRBD1 (5 bases). Germline loops: CDR1 MNHEY, CDR2 SVGAGI. Trimming took off 8 bases at V and 4 bases at J, with 17 bases between the two ends. This CDR3 is built from 14 residues. CDR3 residues: CASLGRGSGTEAFF. The DNA of the CDR3 is TGTGCCAGCCTTGGTCGGGGGTCTGGCACTGAAGCTTTCTTT.

The V and J genes are TRBV2 and TRBJ1-5; no reliable D call. Trimming cost V 3 bases and J 1 base, with 7 bases left between them. From germline, CDR1 is SNHLY and CDR2 FYNNEI. This CDR3 spans 14 amino acids. The CDR3: CASSEGRSNQPQHF. CDR3 coding DNA: TGTGCCAGCAGTGAGGGCAGGAGCAATCAGCCCCAGCATTTT.

The genes are TRBV10-3 and TRBJ1-1, with 8 bases matching TRBD1. V gave up 6 bases and J gave up 5 bases; unmatched junction bases: 8. There are 14 residues in the CDR3. Germline V gene lookup returns CDR1 ENHRY and CDR2 SYGVKD. Here the CDR3 reads CAIRGGQGWTEAFF. CDR3 DNA sequence: TGTGCCATCAGGGGAGGACAGGGATGGACTGAAGCTTTCTTT.

This CDR3 reads CASSPRLADNEQFF. CDR3 sequence (DNA): TGTGCCAGCAGCCCGAGACTAGCGGACAATGAGCAGTTCTTC. The V call is TRBV5-6, the J call TRBJ2-1; 9 positions match TRBD2. There are 14 residues in the CDR3. Germline V CDR1 and CDR2: SGHDT, YYEEEE. The ends lost 4 bases at V and 5 bases at J; junction bases unmatched: 4.

This chain uses TRBV3-1 (or the pseudogene TRBV3-2) with TRBJ1-1; D remains unclear. V lost 5 bases, J lost 9 bases, and 7 bases lay in between. This CDR3 comprises 10 residues. Germline lookup yields CDR1 LGHDT and CDR2 YNNKEL (reference sequence). The CDR3 here is CASSGEKAFF. The DNA for the CDR3 is TGTGCCAGCAGCGGGGAGAAAGCTTTCTTT.

This chain joins TRBV2 and TRBJ2-1; 8 bases are shared with TRBD1. The germline V gene encodes CDR1 SNHLY and CDR2 FYNNEI. The V gene end was trimmed by 4 bases and the J gene end by 5 bases; junction bases not matched to a gene: 4. The CDR3 has 14 amino acids. The CDR3 DNA reads as TGTGCCAGCAGTGTCGGACAGGGCGACAATGAGCAGTTCTTC. Translated, it gives CASSVGQGDNEQFF.